The clone carrying this T cell receptor beta chain was counted ten times or more. Its matching antigen is unknown. With 10-nucleotide random UMIs, 5'RACE was used to make the cDNA. TCRdb re-derived calls from the 5' RACE reads in MiXCR, one entry per CDR3 protein. Of roughly 74,000 distinct CDR3 sequences detected, around 5.5% appear once; the ten largest clones hold 7.4%. The data stem from a study of neurological immune-mediated disorders. Overall study results and limits: None of the CDR3 amino acid sequences of expanded clones were shared across subjects, and this suggested private repertoires in all groups. According to phylogenetic grouping, one related-CDR3 cluster, a possible signature, contained the repertoires of 18 of 34 multiple sclerosis patients.

This TCR was recovered from a man between 18 and 35 years old with multiple sclerosis. The specimen sequenced was PBMCs.

The CDR3 DNA reads as TGCGCCAGCAGCTTGAGGACTAGCGGGAACGTCGGGGAGCTGTTTTTT. It yields the protein CASSLRTSGNVGELFF. The chain carries TRBV5-1 and TRBJ2-2; 12 nucleotides agree with TRBD2. J was trimmed by 7 bases and V by 1 base; bases with no gene match: 5. This CDR3 contains 16 residues. The V gene's germline CDR1 is SGHRS and CDR2 YFSETQ.